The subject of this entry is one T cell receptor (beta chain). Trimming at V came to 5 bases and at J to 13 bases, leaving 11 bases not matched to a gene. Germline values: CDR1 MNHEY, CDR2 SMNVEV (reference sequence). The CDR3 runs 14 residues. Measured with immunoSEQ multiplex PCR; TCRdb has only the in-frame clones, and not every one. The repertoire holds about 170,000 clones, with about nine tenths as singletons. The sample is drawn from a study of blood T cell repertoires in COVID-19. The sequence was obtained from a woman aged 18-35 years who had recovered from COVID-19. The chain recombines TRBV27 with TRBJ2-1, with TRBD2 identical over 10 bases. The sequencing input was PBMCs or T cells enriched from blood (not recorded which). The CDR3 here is CASSPFGLAGVQFF. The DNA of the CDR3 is TGTGCCAGCAGTCCCTTCGGGCTAGCGGGAGTTCAGTTCTTC.